The 30 T cell receptor beta chains presented below share a single source sample, sequenced in a study of CD8 T cells in Susac syndrome. Random hexamers were used to reverse transcribe the RNA input (about 0.45 to 1 ug). Each CDR3 protein gets one entry after TCRdb re-called the immunoSEQ multiplex PCR reads with MiXCR. This table has around 180,000 distinct CDR3 sequences, 85% to 95% appearing once. Specimen: CD4+ T cells from PBMCs. These receptors originate from a human donor with Susac syndrome.

This sequence joins TRBV7-2 and TRBJ1-1; D not certain. Germline V gene sequence: CDR1 SGHTA, CDR2 FQGNSA. This CDR3 spans 14 amino acids. The V end lost 0 bases, the J end lost 0 bases, and 5 bases lay between the germline ends. The CDR3 DNA reads as TGTGCCAGCAGCTTAGCACAGCTGAACACTGAAGCTTTCTTT. Protein sequence: CASSLAQLNTEAFF. The full variable domain, completed using reference TRBV7-2 and TRBJ1-1, is GAGVSQSPSNKVTEKGKDVELRCDPISGHTALYWYRQSLGQGLEFLIYFQGNSAPDKSGLPSDRFSAERTGGSVSTLTIQRTQQEDSAVYLCASSLAQLNTEAFFGQGTRLTVV.

The chain is built from TRBV6-2 or TRBV6-3 and TRBJ1-1; possibly TRBD1 for D (5 bases). V gave up 9 bases and J gave up 4 bases, with 24 bases separating them. Germline assignment: CDR1 MNHEY and CDR2 SVGEGT. The CDR3 contains 16 residues. CDR3 DNA sequence: TGTGCCAGTGATAGGGGCGCGGTATGGATCGGCACTGAAGCTTTCTTT. It translates to CASDRGAVWIGTEAFF.

The J gene is TRBJ2-5, the V gene TRBV2, with D perhaps TRBD1 or TRBD2 (6 bases each). The length of the CDR3 is 15 residues. V lost 1 base, J lost 4 bases, and 13 bases lay in between. CDR1 and CDR2 (germline): SNHLY, FYNNEI. The CDR3 spells CASSEDKGGAETQYF. DNA for the CDR3: TGTGCCAGCAGTGAAGACAAGGGGGGTGCAGAGACCCAGTACTTC.

This clonotype is a singleton in its sample. The chain links TRBV18 to TRBJ2-3, with D hard to call. Between the trimmed V and J ends, which lost 5 bases and 2 bases, there was a span of 14 bases. This CDR3 comprises 15 residues. Germline CDR1 is KGHSH and CDR2 is LQKENI. The CDR3 coding sequence is TGTGCCAGCTCAGGCGTTGGACGGATCACAGATACGCAGTATTTT. This codes for CASSGVGRITDTQYF.

The chain couples TRBV15 to TRBJ2-1; TRBD2 agrees at 9 bases. This CDR3 has 14 amino acids. CDR1 is LNHNV and CDR2 is YYDKDF in the germline V gene (reference sequence). Trimming at V came to 7 bases and at J to 12 bases, leaving 13 bases not matched to a gene. CDR3: CATTYGTSPRGQFF. CDR3 sequence (DNA): TGTGCCACCACCTACGGGACTAGCCCCCGGGGGCAGTTCTTC.

V and J are TRBV4-1 and TRBJ1-5; 11 nucleotides agree with TRBD1. The CDR3 is 15 residues long. The V segment lost 3 bases and the J segment 7 bases; nucleotides outside the gene matches: 5. The V gene's germline CDR1 is MGHRA and CDR2 YSYEKL. CDR3 nucleotides: TGCGCCAGCAGCCACACCCGGGACAGGGGGCAGCCCCAGCATTTT. Its protein product is CASSHTRDRGQPQHF.

The V call is TRBV18, the J call TRBJ1-1; no clear D. V was pared by 6 bases and J by 1 base, with 12 bases between. This CDR3 has 14 amino acids. Germline CDR1 KGHSH, CDR2 LQKENI. The CDR3 spells CASSLSEGNTEAFF. The CDR3 region has the DNA TGTGCCAGCTCCCTTAGCGAGGGGAACACTGAAGCTTTCTTT.

This clonotype was counted once. The gene calls are TRBV18 and TRBJ1-1; TRBD1 matches at 7 bases. The CDR3 spans 14 residues. Germline V gives CDR1 KGHSH, CDR2 LQKENI. V gave up 5 bases and J gave up 5 bases; unmatched junction bases: 8. The CDR3 loop is CASSIGTESTEAFF. The DNA for the CDR3 is TGTGCCAGCTCAATCGGGACAGAGAGTACTGAAGCTTTCTTT.

The chain is built from TRBV2 and TRBJ2-7, with 7 bases lining up with TRBD2. V shed 11 bases and J 6 bases; nucleotides not matched to a gene: 16. The CDR3 has 14 residues. Germline CDR1 and CDR2: SNHLY and FYNNEI. The CDR3 is CAGGGTAIPGEQYF. The CDR3 DNA follows: TGTGCCGGGGGGGGTACCGCTATTCCCGGCGAGCAGTACTTC.

This clonotype was seen once. This chain joins TRBV4-2 and TRBJ1-1; TRBD1 agrees at 10 bases. Trimming at V came to 4 bases and at J to 0 bases, leaving 2 bases not matched to a gene. The CDR3 is made up of 15 amino acids. Germline loops: CDR1 LGHNA, CDR2 YNFKEQ. The CDR3 DNA reads TGTGCCAGCAGCCGGGGGACAGGGGTGAACACTGAAGCTTTCTTT. It encodes CASSRGTGVNTEAFF.

J is TRBJ2-1 and V is TRBV9; D is perhaps TRBD1 or TRBD2 (5 bases each). CDR1 and CDR2 (germline): SGDLS, YYNGEE. The CDR3 sequence is 14 residues long. Trimming removed 4 bases at V and 5 bases at J, with 13 bases between. CDR3 residues: CASSTGTSNNEQFF. Here the CDR3 DNA reads TGTGCCAGCAGCACCGGGACGTCTAACAATGAGCAGTTCTTC.

The chain joins TRBV5-6 to TRBJ2-5; D is unclear. Germline CDR1 and CDR2: SGHDT and YYEEEE. V gave up 0 bases and J gave up 5 bases, with 11 bases separating them. The CDR3 extends over 14 amino acids. CDR3 nucleotide sequence: TGTGCCAGCAGCTTGGATGCCAGATCGGAGACCCAGTACTTC. Its protein is CASSLDARSETQYF.

The chain joins TRBV7-8 to TRBJ1-3; 7 bases map to TRBD1. This CDR3 comprises 17 residues. Trimming took 5 bases from V and 0 from J; bases not matched to a gene: 10. Germline CDR1 and CDR2: SGHVS and FQNEAQ. CDR3 region: CASSVWTGQSSGNTIYF. CDR3 nucleotides: TGTGCCAGCAGCGTCTGGACAGGACAGAGCTCTGGAAACACCATATATTTT.

CDR3 nucleotide sequence: TGTGCCATCAGCACGGGGGGCGACTATGGCTACACCTTC. Encoded protein: CAISTGGDYGYTF. This chain joins TRBV10-3 and TRBJ1-2; TRBD1 is a possible D gene (6 bases). Germline CDR1 reads ENHRY; CDR2 reads SYGVKD. The CDR3 has 13 amino acids. The V end lost 6 bases, the J end lost 3 bases, and 11 bases lay between the germline ends.

The chain uses TRBV12-3 or TRBV12-4 and TRBJ2-5; D gene unclear. The CDR3 length is 11 residues. V was pared by 8 bases and J by 5 bases, with 9 bases between. CDR3 sequence reads: CASAIGETQYF. CDR3 bases: TGTGCCAGCGCAATCGGGGAGACCCAGTACTTC.

The chain combines TRBV6-5 with TRBJ2-6; unclear D gene. Trimming took off 4 bases at V and 0 bases at J, with 10 bases between the two ends. The length of the CDR3 is 16 residues. CDR1 is MNHEY, CDR2 SVGAGI, per germline. The CDR3 is CASSWASSSGANVLTF. The CDR3 region has the DNA TGTGCCAGCAGTTGGGCCTCGAGCTCTGGGGCCAACGTCCTGACTTTC.

This clonotype has a handful of counts. V gene TRBV11-2 combines with J gene TRBJ1-4; unclear D gene. In germline, CDR1 is SGHAT, CDR2 FQNNGV. The CDR3 has 15 amino acids. Trimming took off 5 bases at V and 2 bases at J, with 12 bases between the two ends. CDR3 region: CASSSHLGTNEKLFF. The CDR3, as DNA: TGTGCCAGCAGCAGCCACCTGGGGACTAATGAAAAACTGTTTTTT.

V and J are TRBV7-9 and TRBJ2-7; 9 bases align to TRBD1. Germline CDR1 reads SEHNR; CDR2 reads FQNEAQ (reference sequence). This CDR3 contains 15 residues. V was pared by 5 bases and J by 3 bases, with 8 bases of the junction left unmatched. The DNA of the CDR3 is TGTGCCAGCAGCCCCGGACAGGGGTTCCTCTACGAGCAGTACTTC. Its translation: CASSPGQGFLYEQYF.

This rearrangement joins TRBV7-2 to TRBJ2-7, with D unresolved. Trimming cost V 4 bases and J 3 bases, with 13 bases left between them. CDR1 is SGHTA and CDR2 is FQGNSA in the germline V gene. The CDR3 loop spans 14 amino acids. The chain's CDR3 is CASSSGSTYYEQYF. The CDR3 DNA reads as TGTGCCAGCAGCTCCGGGTCGACCTACTACGAGCAGTACTTC.

This rearrangement joins TRBV29-1 to TRBJ1-1; 7 nucleotides line up with TRBD1. Trimming cost V 6 bases and J 3 bases; bases outside gene matches: 7. This CDR3 spans 13 amino acids. Germline values: CDR1 SQVTM, CDR2 ANQGSEA. The CDR3 loop reads CSVKGAQDTEAFF. CDR3 coding DNA: TGCAGCGTGAAGGGGGCTCAGGACACTGAAGCTTTCTTT.

The J gene is TRBJ2-2, the V gene TRBV10-3, with D possibly matching TRBD2 (7 bases). This CDR3 spans 17 amino acids. Germline V gene lookup returns CDR1 ENHRY and CDR2 SYGVKD. V gave up 1 base and J gave up 0 bases, with 12 bases separating them. CDR3 coding DNA: TGTGCCATCAGTGAGTTCGGGGGGACACCGAACACCGGGGAGCTGTTTTTT. This sequence encodes CAISEFGGTPNTGELFF.

V is TRBV5-4 and J is TRBJ2-7, with D perhaps matching TRBD1 (5 bases). The germline V gene has CDR1 SGHNT and CDR2 YYREEE (reference sequence). V was cut by 6 bases and J by 5 bases, with 18 bases left in between. The CDR3 runs 14 residues. The CDR3 DNA follows: TGTGCCAGCACCCAGTGGGGCCGCCGGGACGAGCAGTACTTC. This codes for CASTQWGRRDEQYF. Filled out from reference TRBV5-4 and TRBJ2-7, the complete variable domain reads ETGVTQSPTHLIKTRGQQVTLRCSSQSGHNTVSWYQQALGQGPQFIFQYYREEENGRGNFPPRFSGLQFPNYSSELNVNALELDDSALYLCASTQWGRRDEQYFGPGTRLTVT.

The chain employs TRBV30 and TRBJ1-6, with D possibly TRBD1 on 5 matching bases. Trimming cost V 1 base and J 7 bases, with 14 bases left between them. From germline, CDR1 is GTSNPN and CDR2 SVGIG (reference sequence). The CDR3 length is 15 residues. In nucleotides, the CDR3 is TGTGCCTGGAGTGCGACCGGGGGTAGGAATTCACCCCTCCACTTT. Its translation is CAWSATGGRNSPLHF.

This chain links TRBV14 with TRBJ1-4; no clear D gene. Germline V gives CDR1 SGHDN, CDR2 FVKESK. V was trimmed by 0 bases and J by 10 bases, leaving 18 bases between them. The CDR3 consists of 16 residues. CDR3 in DNA: TGTGCCAGCAGCCAAGATAGCGGGATCACCATAGGAAAACTGTTTTTT. This encodes CASSQDSGITIGKLFF. Supplemented by reference TRBV14 and TRBJ1-4, the full variable domain reads EAGVTQFPSHSVIEKGQTVTLRCDPISGHDNLYWYRRVMGKEIKFLLHFVKESKQDESGMPNNRFLAERTGGTYSTLKVQPAELEDSGVYFCASSQDSGITIGKLFFGSGTQLSVL.

The chain joins TRBV29-1 to TRBJ1-4; 7 nucleotides match TRBD1. From germline, CDR1 is SQVTM and CDR2 ANQGSEA. The CDR3 is made up of 12 amino acids. The V gene end was trimmed by 4 bases and the J gene end by 8 bases; junction bases not matched to a gene: 4. In DNA, the CDR3 is TGCAGCGTTGGGGACAGATTCGAAAAACTGTTTTTT. Translated: CSVGDRFEKLFF.

V gene TRBV24-1 combines with J gene TRBJ2-3; the match to TRBD2 covers 7 bases. Germline values: CDR1 KGHDR, CDR2 SFDVKD. Germline trimming cut 2 bases from V and 1 base from J; bases unmatched to any gene: 8. This CDR3 is 17 amino acids long. CDR3 nucleotides: TGTGCCACCAGTGATTCGGCGGGAGCGGGGCGCACAGATACGCAGTATTTT. It encodes CATSDSAGAGRTDTQYF.

V gene TRBV7-2 combines with J gene TRBJ1-1; no clear D. Trimming took 3 bases from V and 0 from J, leaving 5 bases between them. This CDR3 comprises 13 residues. Germline V gene lookup returns CDR1 SGHTA and CDR2 FQGNSA. Written as DNA, the CDR3 is TGTGCCAGCAGCTTTAGAGTGAACACTGAAGCTTTCTTT. Its protein product is CASSFRVNTEAFF. Full variable domain (remainder filled in from reference TRBV7-2 and TRBJ1-1): GAGVSQSPSNKVTEKGKDVELRCDPISGHTALYWYRQSLGQGLEFLIYFQGNSAPDKSGLPSDRFSAERTGGSVSTLTIQRTQQEDSAVYLCASSFRVNTEAFFGQGTRLTVV.

This chain uses TRBV3-1 with TRBJ2-7; D is uncertain. CDR1 is LGHDT, CDR2 YNNKEL, per germline (reference sequence). The CDR3 is made up of 17 amino acids. With 0 bases removed from V and 4 bases from J, the gap between germline ends came to 19 bases. The CDR3 sequence is CASSQDLSRTAPYEQYF. CDR3 in DNA: TGTGCCAGCAGCCAAGATCTTAGCAGGACGGCTCCGTACGAGCAGTACTTC.

The V gene is TRBV6-2 or TRBV6-3, the J gene TRBJ2-1; D may be TRBD1 (5 bases). Trimming cost V 6 bases and J 5 bases, with 11 bases left between them. Germline-derived CDR1 and CDR2 are MNHEY and SVGEGT. This CDR3 is built from 13 residues. In nucleotides, the CDR3 is TGTGCCAGCAGACCATCAGGGAACAATGAGCAGTTCTTC. Amino acid sequence: CASRPSGNNEQFF.

V gene TRBV27 combines with J gene TRBJ1-2; 10 bases line up with TRBD1. This CDR3 has 15 amino acids. With 7 bases clipped from V and 5 bases from J, the junction kept 10 bases outside the gene matches. Germline V gene lookup returns CDR1 MNHEY and CDR2 SMNVEV (reference sequence). CDR3 DNA sequence: TGTGCCAGCATGGGAGCTGGGACAGGGGAATATGGCTACACCTTC. Its translation: CASMGAGTGEYGYTF.